This paragraph covers one T cell receptor (beta chain) sequence. What it binds is not known. The table came from immunoSEQ multiplex PCR; TCRdb's copy has only in-frame clones and leaves some out. The table has 43,000 or so clones, about 88% seen once. The sample originates from a study of ipilimumab plus nivolumab after autologous stem cell transplantation. V gave up 0 bases and J gave up 0 bases, with 6 bases separating them. Germline assignment: CDR1 SGHTA and CDR2 FQGNSA. The CDR3 has 15 amino acids. Study observations and caveats: TCR repertoire, Treg phenotype and gut microbiota reportedly support more study of this approach.

This sample comprised PBMCs, obtained in a trial of ipilimumab plus nivolumab as post-transplant consolidation. V gene TRBV7-2 combines with J gene TRBJ2-1; no clear D. The sequence was obtained from a male donor with multiple myeloma. The CDR3 bases are TGTGCCAGCAGCTTAGCCAGCGTCTCCTACAATGAGCAGTTCTTC. Residues: CASSLASVSYNEQFF. The full variable domain, with the rest looked up from reference TRBV7-2 and TRBJ2-1, is GAGVSQSPSNKVTEKGKDVELRCDPISGHTALYWYRQSLGQGLEFLIYFQGNSAPDKSGLPSDRFSAERTGGSVSTLTIQRTQQEDSAVYLCASSLASVSYNEQFFGPGTRLTVL.